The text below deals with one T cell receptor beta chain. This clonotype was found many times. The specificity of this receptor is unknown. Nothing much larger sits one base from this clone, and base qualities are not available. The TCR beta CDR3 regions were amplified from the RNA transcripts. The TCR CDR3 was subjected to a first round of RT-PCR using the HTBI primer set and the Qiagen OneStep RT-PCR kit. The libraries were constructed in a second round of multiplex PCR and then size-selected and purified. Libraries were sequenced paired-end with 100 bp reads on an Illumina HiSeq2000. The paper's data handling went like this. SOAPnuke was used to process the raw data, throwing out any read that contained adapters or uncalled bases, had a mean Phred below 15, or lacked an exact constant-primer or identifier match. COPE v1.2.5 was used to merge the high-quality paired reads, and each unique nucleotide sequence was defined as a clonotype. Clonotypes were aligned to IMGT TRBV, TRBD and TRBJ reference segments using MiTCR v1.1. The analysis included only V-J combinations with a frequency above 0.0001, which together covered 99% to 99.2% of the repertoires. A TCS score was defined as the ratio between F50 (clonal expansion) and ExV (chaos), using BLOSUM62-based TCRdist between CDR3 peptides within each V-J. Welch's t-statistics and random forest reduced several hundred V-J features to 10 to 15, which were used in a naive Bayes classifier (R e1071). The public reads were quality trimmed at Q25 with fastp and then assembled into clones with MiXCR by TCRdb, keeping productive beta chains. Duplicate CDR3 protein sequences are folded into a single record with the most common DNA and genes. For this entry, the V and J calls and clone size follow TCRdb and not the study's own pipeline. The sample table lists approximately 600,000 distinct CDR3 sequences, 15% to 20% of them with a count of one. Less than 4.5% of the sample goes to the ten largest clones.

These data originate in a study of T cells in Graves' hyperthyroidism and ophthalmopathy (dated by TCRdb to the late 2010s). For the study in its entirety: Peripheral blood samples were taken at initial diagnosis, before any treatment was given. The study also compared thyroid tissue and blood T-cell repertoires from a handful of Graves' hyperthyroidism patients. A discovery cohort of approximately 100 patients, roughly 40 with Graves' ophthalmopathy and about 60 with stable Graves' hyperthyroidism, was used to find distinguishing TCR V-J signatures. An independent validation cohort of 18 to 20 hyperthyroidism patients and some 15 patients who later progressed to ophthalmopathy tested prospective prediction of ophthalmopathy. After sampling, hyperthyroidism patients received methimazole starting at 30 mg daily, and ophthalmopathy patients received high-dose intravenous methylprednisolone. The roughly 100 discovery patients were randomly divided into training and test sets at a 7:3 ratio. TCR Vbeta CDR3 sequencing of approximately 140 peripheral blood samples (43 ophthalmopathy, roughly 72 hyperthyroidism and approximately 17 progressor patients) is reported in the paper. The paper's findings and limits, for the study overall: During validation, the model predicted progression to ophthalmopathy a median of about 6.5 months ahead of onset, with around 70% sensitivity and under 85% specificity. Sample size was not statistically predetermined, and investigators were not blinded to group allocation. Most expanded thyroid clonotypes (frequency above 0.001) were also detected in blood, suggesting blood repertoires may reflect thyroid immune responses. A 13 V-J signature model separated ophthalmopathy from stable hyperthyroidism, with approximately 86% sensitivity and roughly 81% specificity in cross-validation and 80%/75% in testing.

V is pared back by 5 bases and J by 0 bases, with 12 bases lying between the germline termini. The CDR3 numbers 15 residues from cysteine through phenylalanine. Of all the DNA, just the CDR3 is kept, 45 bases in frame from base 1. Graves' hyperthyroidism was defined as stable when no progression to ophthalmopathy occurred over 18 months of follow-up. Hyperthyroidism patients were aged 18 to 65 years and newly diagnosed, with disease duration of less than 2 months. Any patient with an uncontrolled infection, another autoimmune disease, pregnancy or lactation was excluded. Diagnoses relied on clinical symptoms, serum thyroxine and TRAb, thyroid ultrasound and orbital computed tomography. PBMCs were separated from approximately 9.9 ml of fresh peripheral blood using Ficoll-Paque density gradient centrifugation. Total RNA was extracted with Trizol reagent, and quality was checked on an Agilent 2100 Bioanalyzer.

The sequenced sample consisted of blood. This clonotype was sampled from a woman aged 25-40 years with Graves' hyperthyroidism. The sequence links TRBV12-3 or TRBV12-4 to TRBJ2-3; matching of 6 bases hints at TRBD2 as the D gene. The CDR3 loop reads CASSRLTRSTDTQYF. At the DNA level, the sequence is TGTGCCAGCAGTCGGCTGACTAGAAGCACAGATACGCAGTATTTT.